The 27 T cell receptor beta chains reported below all come from one sample, sequenced in a study of control samples from healthy donors and cancer patients. Data came from immunoSEQ multiplex PCR; TCRdb stores just in-frame clones and leaves some out. Seen here are 22,000 or so clones, roughly 85% observed once, and the top ten hold 35% to 45%. Sample: PBMCs. Receptors were obtained from a man in his 60s with head and neck cancer.

This clone has just one count. The chain has TRBV7-2 and TRBJ1-5; the D gene is possibly TRBD1 (5 bases). Germline CDR1 SGHTA, CDR2 FQGNSA. This CDR3 is 13 amino acids long. V lost 5 bases and J lost 4, with 9 bases in between. In DNA, the CDR3 is TGTGCCAGCAGCCCCCAGGGTAATCAGCCCCAGCATTTT. Protein: CASSPQGNQPQHF.

In nucleotides, the CDR3 is TGTGCCAGCAGTCATCTGACAGGGGAGACCTACGAGCAGTACGTC. Its protein is CASSHLTGETYEQYV. The gene calls are TRBV6-6 and TRBJ2-7; TRBD1 agrees at 8 bases. V was pared by 5 bases and J by 2 bases, with 8 bases of the junction left unmatched. The CDR3 is made up of 15 amino acids. Germline CDR1 reads MNHNY; CDR2 reads SVGAGI (reference sequence).

The chain is built from TRBV3-1 (or the pseudogene TRBV3-2) and TRBJ2-7, with D perhaps matching TRBD2 (6 bases). The germline CDR1 and CDR2 sequences are LGHDT and YNNKEL (reference sequence). The CDR3 is made up of 16 amino acids. The CDR3 is CAAAKIVGGADYEQYF. CDR3 nucleotide sequence: TGTGCAGCAGCCAAGATAGTAGGAGGGGCGGACTACGAGCAGTACTTC.

The genes are TRBV12-5 and TRBJ2-2; D gene ambiguous. Germline V lookup: CDR1 LGHNT, CDR2 FRNRAP. CDR3 length: 14 amino acids. The germline V and J ends were trimmed by 0 bases and 5 bases, with 7 bases remaining between them. As DNA, the CDR3 is TGTGCTAGTGGTTTGGTACGGTATACCGGGGAGCTGTTTTTT. This translates into CASGLVRYTGELFF.

The chain has TRBV6-5 and TRBJ2-3; a weak D match, TRBD1 (6 bases). Trimming removed 5 bases at V and 1 base at J, with 10 bases between. CDR1 and CDR2 (germline): MNHEY, SVGAGI. The CDR3 extends over 14 amino acids. The CDR3 is CASSRRQGTDTQYF. DNA of the CDR3: TGTGCCAGCAGTCGAAGACAGGGCACAGATACGCAGTATTTT.

The rearrangement uses TRBV6-5 and TRBJ1-5; 8 bases line up with TRBD1. J was trimmed by 2 bases and V by 6 bases; bases with no gene match: 3. CDR1 MNHEY and CDR2 SVGAGI come from the germline V gene. The CDR3 consists of 14 residues. CDR3 protein: CASSTTGGNQPQHF. In DNA form, the CDR3 reads TGTGCCAGCAGCACGACAGGGGGCAATCAGCCCCAGCATTTT.

Regarding this clone: One end of the junction does not line up with germline, which may come from a read error. This sample also contains other DNA sequences that code for the same CDR3. This chain connects TRBV2 to TRBJ1-2; D is uncertain. The CDR3 runs to 13 residues. Germline V CDR1 and CDR2: SNHLY, FYNNEI. DNA of the CDR3: TGTGCCAGCAGCCTCAGGTGGGCCTATGGCTACACTTTC. Encoded protein: CASSLRWAYGYTF.

This clone was seen only a few times. The chain carries TRBV5-1 and TRBJ2-1, with 7 bases identical to TRBD2. V shed 4 bases, J shed 7 bases, and the junction held 8 bases outside the gene matches. The germline CDR1 and CDR2 sequences are SGHRS and YFSETQ. CDR3 length: 14 amino acids. The CDR3 loop is CASSPFLAANEQFF. The CDR3 DNA sequence: TGCGCCAGCAGCCCTTTTCTAGCGGCAAATGAGCAGTTCTTC.

In regard to this clone: One junction end disagrees with the germline gene, perhaps due to a read error. The genes are TRBV27 and TRBJ2-1; D remains ambiguous. This CDR3 has 16 residues. CDR1 MNHEY and CDR2 SMNVEV come from the germline V gene (reference sequence). DNA for the CDR3: TGTGCCGGCAGTTTATCTCCAGCGAGCTCCTACAATGAGCAGTTCTTC. The encoded protein is CAGSLSPASSYNEQFF.

The gene calls are TRBV7-3 and TRBJ2-1; a weak D match, TRBD2 (5 bases). The CDR3 contains 15 residues. Trimming removed 0 bases from V and 7 bases from J, with 13 bases in between. CDR1 and CDR2 (germline): SGHTA, FQGTGA. The CDR3 loop is CASSLTGEPFNEQFF. The CDR3, as DNA: TGTGCCAGCAGCTTAACGGGAGAACCTTTTAATGAGCAGTTCTTC.

The table lists this clone with a count of one. The V and J genes are TRBV5-1 and TRBJ2-7; 11 bases are a match to TRBD2. V lost 1 base, J lost 2 bases, and 2 bases stayed unmatched. This CDR3 is 15 amino acids long. Germline V gives CDR1 SGHRS, CDR2 YFSETQ. CDR3 in DNA: TGCGCCAGCAGCTTGACTAGCGGGAGTCCCTACGAGCAGTACGTC. Its translation: CASSLTSGSPYEQYV.

The V and J genes are TRBV9 and TRBJ2-3, with TRBD1 as a possible D gene (6 bases). The CDR3 loop spans 18 amino acids. Germline-derived CDR1 and CDR2 are SGDLS and YYNGEE. Between the trimmed V and J ends, which lost 3 bases and 1 base, there was a span of 21 bases. The CDR3 DNA reads TGTGCCAGCAGCGCAACCATCCAGGGGACGAGGGGCACAGATACGCAGTATTTT. This encodes CASSATIQGTRGTDTQYF.

This clone was recorded a few times. This chain joins TRBV15 and TRBJ1-6, with 10 bases that match TRBD1. Trimming at V came to 1 base and at J to 7 bases, leaving 4 bases not matched to a gene. CDR3 length equals 16 residues. Germline CDR1 and CDR2: LNHNV and YYDKDF (reference sequence). In DNA, the CDR3 is TGTGCCACCAGCAGAGGACAGGGGGCTTGGAATTCACCCCTCCACTTT. It encodes CATSRGQGAWNSPLHF. Together with reference TRBV15 and TRBJ1-6, the CDR3 gives the full variable domain: DAMVIQNPRYQVTQFGKPVTLSCSQTLNHNVMYWYQQKSSQAPKLLFHYYDKDFNNEADTPDNFQSRRPNTSFCFLDIRSPGLGDTAMYLCATSRGQGAWNSPLHFGNGTRLTVT.

This clone was seen a single time. This rearrangement joins TRBV11-2 to TRBJ1-2; a possible D gene is TRBD1 (5 bases). Trimming removed 10 bases at V and 4 bases at J, with 19 bases between. The CDR3 runs to 14 residues. From germline, CDR1 is SGHAT and CDR2 FQNNGV. The CDR3 loop is CAMGKLWQGYGYTF. The CDR3, as DNA: TGTGCCATGGGGAAACTTTGGCAGGGCTATGGCTACACCTTC.

This chain links TRBV7-9 with TRBJ2-2; D is possibly TRBD1 or TRBD2 (6 bases each). The ends were cut back, 2 bases at V and 4 bases at J, with 14 bases in the middle. Per germline, CDR1 SEHNR and CDR2 FQNEAQ (reference sequence). This CDR3 is 16 amino acids long. The CDR3 bases are TGTGCCAGCAGCTTAAATGGGGGGCGGCGCACCGGGGAGCTGTTTTTT. Its translation: CASSLNGGRRTGELFF.

The chain joins TRBV4-1 to TRBJ2-1; TRBD2 matches 7 bases. Germline V gene data show CDR1 as MGHRA and CDR2 as YSYEKL. The V and J ends lost 0 bases and 8 bases, in that order; junction bases with no gene match: 7. This CDR3 spans 15 amino acids. The CDR3 DNA reads as TGCGCCAGCAGCCAAGATCGACTAGCTAGGGATGAGCAGTTCTTC. This sequence encodes CASSQDRLARDEQFF.

The rearrangement uses TRBV18 and TRBJ1-2, with TRBD1 matching over 8 bases. Germline CDR1 and CDR2: KGHSH and LQKENI. J was trimmed by 8 bases and V by 3 bases; bases with no gene match: 5. The CDR3 runs to 13 residues. CDR3 loop: CASSPTGVLGYTF. CDR3 DNA: TGTGCCAGCTCACCGACAGGGGTTTTAGGCTACACCTTC.

In DNA form, the CDR3 reads TGTGCCAGTAGTCTTCAGGGGGCAATTGAAGCTTTCTTT. It yields the protein CASSLQGAIEAFF. The chain combines TRBV19 with TRBJ1-1; 8 nucleotides line up with TRBD1. V lost 5 bases to trimming and J lost 7 bases; unmatched junction nucleotides: 6. In germline, CDR1 is LNHDA, CDR2 SQIVND (reference sequence). The CDR3 is 13 amino acids. The full variable domain, its missing parts supplied by reference TRBV19 and TRBJ1-1, is DGGITQSPKYLFRKEGQNVTLSCEQNLNHDAMYWYRQDPGQGLRLIYYSQIVNDFQKGDIAEGYSVSREKKESFPLTVTSAQKNPTAFYLCASSLQGAIEAFFGQGTRLTVV.

There are a few counts of this clone. The chain uses TRBV30 and TRBJ1-5; unclear D gene. The CDR3 contains 13 residues. Per the germline V gene, CDR1 is GTSNPN and CDR2 is SVGIG (reference sequence). V lost 0 bases to trimming and J lost 4 bases, with 7 bases between them. CDR3 protein: CAWSVNENQPQHF. CDR3 nucleotide sequence: TGTGCCTGGAGTGTAAACGAGAATCAGCCCCAGCATTTT.

The chain recombines TRBV21-1 with TRBJ1-2. TRBV21-1 represents a pseudogene. The CDR3 has 17 residues. Written as DNA, the CDR3 is TGTGCCAGCAGCCCTCTTCGGGGGGGGTCCTCCTCATATGGCTACACCTTC. Protein: CASSPLRGGSSSYGYTF.

The chain recombines TRBV3-1 (or the pseudogene TRBV3-2) with TRBJ2-3; D uncertain. The CDR3 consists of 16 residues. Per germline, CDR1 LGHDT and CDR2 YNNKEL (reference sequence). V dropped 4 bases and J dropped 1 base, with 15 bases sitting between them. The CDR3 is CASSRRQGKGTDTQYF. In DNA form, the CDR3 reads TGTGCCAGCAGCCGCCGACAAGGGAAGGGCACAGATACGCAGTATTTT.

The chain is built from TRBV5-1 and TRBJ2-1; the match to TRBD2 covers 10 bases. Germline-derived CDR1 and CDR2 are SGHRS and YFSETQ. The CDR3 totals 21 residues. The V gene end was trimmed by 4 bases and the J gene end by 1 base; junction bases not matched to a gene: 20. The CDR3 sequence: CASSGGGDPSGRGRSYNEQFF. CDR3 bases: TGCGCCAGCAGCGGTGGGGGCGACCCTAGCGGGAGAGGGAGGTCCTACAATGAGCAGTTCTTC. The variable domain in full, completed from reference TRBV5-1 and TRBJ2-1, reads KAGVTQTPRYLIKTRGQQVTLSCSPISGHRSVSWYQQTPGQGLQFLFEYFSETQRNKGNFPGRFSGRQFSNSRSEMNVSTLELGDSALYLCASSGGGDPSGRGRSYNEQFFGPGTRLTVL.

This chain links TRBV24-1 with TRBJ2-1; TRBD2 matches at 8 bases. The CDR3 contains 16 residues. J lost 8 bases, V lost 5 bases, and 13 bases had no gene match. Germline V gives CDR1 KGHDR, CDR2 SFDVKD. The CDR3 region has the DNA TGTGCCACCAGTGGGGAGGCAAGCGGGAGCAGCGATGAGCAGTTCTTC. Its translation: CATSGEASGSSDEQFF.

The chain combines TRBV2 with TRBJ1-1; D call uncertain. The length of the CDR3 is 12 residues. V lost 6 bases, J lost 2 bases, and 7 bases lay in between. Germline CDR1 and CDR2: SNHLY and FYNNEI. CDR3 residues: CASRFGNTEAFF. CDR3 nucleotide sequence: TGTGCCAGCAGGTTCGGCAACACTGAAGCTTTCTTT. The variable domain in full, completed from reference TRBV2 and TRBJ1-1, reads EPEVTQTPSHQVTQMGQEVILRCVPISNHLYFYWYRQILGQKVEFLVSFYNNEISEKSEIFDDQFSVERPDGSNFTLKIRSTKLEDSAMYFCASRFGNTEAFFGQGTRLTVV.

The rearrangement links TRBV5-5 to TRBJ2-1; D may correspond to TRBD1 or TRBD2 (5 bases each). Trimming removed 0 bases from V and 4 bases from J, with 14 bases in between. Germline V gene sequence: CDR1 SGHKS, CDR2 YYEKEE (reference sequence). The CDR3 is 16 residues long. The CDR3 DNA reads as TGTGCCAGCAGCTTGGGGGGGTTGAGGACGTACAATGAGCAGTTCTTC. This gives the protein CASSLGGLRTYNEQFF. Full variable domain (missing parts from reference TRBV5-5 and TRBJ2-1): DAGVTQSPTHLIKTRGQQVTLRCSPISGHKSVSWYQQVLGQGPQFIFQYYEKEERGRGNFPDRFSARQFPNYSSELNVNALLLGDSALYLCASSLGGLRTYNEQFFGPGTRLTVL.

This chain uses TRBV9 with TRBJ2-5; possibly TRBD1 or TRBD2 for D (5 bases each). Germline loops: CDR1 SGDLS, CDR2 YYNGEE. V was clipped by 4 bases and J by 1 base, with 17 bases between them. The CDR3 has 16 residues. CDR3 residues: CASSPGDADFQETQYF. CDR3 DNA sequence: TGTGCCAGCAGCCCCGGGGACGCCGACTTCCAAGAGACCCAGTACTTC.

With regard to this clone: Other DNA sequences from this sample encode an identical CDR3 as well. CDR3 protein: CAWSVFNQPQHF. The CDR3 DNA is TGTGCCTGGAGTGTATTTAATCAGCCCCAGCATTTT. J is TRBJ1-5 and V is TRBV30; no definite D call. The CDR3 totals 12 residues. The V end lost 0 bases, the J end lost 4 bases, and 4 bases lay between the germline ends. CDR1 is GTSNPN, CDR2 SVGIG, per germline (reference sequence).